These 24 T cell receptor beta chains share one sample of origin, sequenced in a study of T cell changes during pregnancy in multiple sclerosis. TCRdb's table, derived via immunoSEQ multiplex PCR, lists solely in-frame clones and lacks some. In the table there are roughly 35,000 clones, 90% of which are singletons. The material sequenced was CD8+ T cells from peripheral blood mononuclear cells, taken after pregnancy. The origin of the receptors is a female donor with multiple sclerosis, enrolled in a pregnancy study.

This chain connects TRBV27 to TRBJ2-1; 8 positions match TRBD2. This CDR3 has 13 residues. CDR1 is MNHEY and CDR2 is SMNVEV in the germline V gene (reference sequence). Trimming at V came to 9 bases and at J to 7 bases, leaving 8 bases not matched to a gene. CDR3: CASVGGAWNEQFF. Here the CDR3 DNA reads TGTGCCAGTGTCGGGGGGGCCTGGAATGAGCAGTTCTTC.

This clone showed up just a few times. The rearrangement joins TRBV19 to TRBJ1-1; D ambiguous. The CDR3 is made up of 13 amino acids. The V end lost 8 bases, the J end lost 1 base, and 11 bases lay between the germline ends. Germline V lookup: CDR1 LNHDA, CDR2 SQIVND (reference sequence). The CDR3 here is CASLPRGNTEAFF. The CDR3 nucleotides are TGTGCCAGTTTACCACGGGGGAACACTGAAGCTTTCTTT.

V and J are TRBV5-6 and TRBJ1-2; TRBD1 agrees at 7 bases. V shed 6 bases and J 3 bases; nucleotides not matched to a gene: 20. The CDR3 sequence is 18 residues long. Germline V gene lookup returns CDR1 SGHDT and CDR2 YYEEEE. The CDR3 region is CASNVGGTAPTSDYGYTF. The CDR3 bases are TGTGCCAGCAACGTCGGTGGGACAGCTCCTACCTCCGACTATGGCTACACCTTC.

The rearrangement links TRBV29-1 to TRBJ1-4; no definite D call. With 4 bases removed from V and 7 bases from J, the gap between germline ends came to 13 bases. CDR3 size: 13 residues. CDR1 is SQVTM, CDR2 ANQGSEA, per germline. CDR3 sequence (DNA): TGCAGCGTTGGTGGCGGGGAAGGTGAAAAACTGTTTTTT. Translated, it gives CSVGGGEGEKLFF.

The chain joins TRBV11-2 to TRBJ1-4, with TRBD1 as a possible D gene (5 bases). There are 15 residues in the CDR3. V was pared by 5 bases and J by 4 bases, with 14 bases between. CDR1 and CDR2 from the germline V gene are SGHAT and FQNNGV. The CDR3 DNA follows: TGTGCCAGCAGCGGACGACAGACTAGTAATGAAAAACTGTTTTTT. This encodes CASSGRQTSNEKLFF.

J is TRBJ1-1 and V is TRBV4-1, with unresolved D. The V end was cut by 1 base, the J end by 1 base, with 7 bases between. CDR3 length: 14 amino acids. Germline V gene lookup returns CDR1 MGHRA and CDR2 YSYEKL. CDR3 residues: CASSQGSGNTEAFF. The CDR3 coding sequence is TGCGCCAGCAGCCAAGGATCGGGGAACACTGAAGCTTTCTTT.

The J gene is TRBJ1-2, the V gene TRBV5-1, with D unresolved. CDR1 and CDR2 (germline): SGHRS, YFSETQ. The CDR3 is made up of 13 amino acids. Trimming stripped 1 base from V and 6 bases from J, with 10 bases between. Written as DNA, the CDR3 is TGCGCCAGCAGCTTGACCCCCCCGGATGGCTACACCTTC. Translating gives CASSLTPPDGYTF.

The chain joins TRBV19 to TRBJ2-7; 10 nucleotides align to TRBD1. The germline gives CDR1 LNHDA, CDR2 SQIVND (reference sequence). Unmatched junction bases numbered 23, after V lost 7 bases and J lost 2 bases. CDR3 length equals 20 residues. The CDR3 DNA sequence: TGTGCCAGTACCGCCTTCGGGGGACAGGGGACTCCCAGTAGCACCTACGAGCAGTACTTC. This sequence encodes CASTAFGGQGTPSSTYEQYF.

This chain joins TRBV19 and TRBJ2-7, with 10 positions matching TRBD1. This CDR3 has 14 amino acids. Looked up from germline, CDR1 is LNHDA and CDR2 is SQIVND (reference sequence). J lost 2 bases, V lost 6 bases, and 4 bases had no gene match. The CDR3: CASSPGTGAYEQYF. For the CDR3, the DNA is TGTGCCAGTAGCCCCGGGACAGGGGCCTACGAGCAGTACTTC.

In DNA form, the CDR3 reads TGTGCCAGCCCAGGGACAGGGTTGAACACTGAAGCTTTCTTT. This sequence encodes CASPGTGLNTEAFF. This rearrangement joins TRBV6-1 to TRBJ1-1; 9 bases agree with TRBD1. J gave up 0 bases and V 8 bases, and 4 bases lay outside the gene matches. CDR3 length: 14 residues. In germline, CDR1 is MNHNS, CDR2 SASEGT.

J is TRBJ1-2 and V is TRBV5-1; maybe TRBD1 (6 bases). Germline CDR1 is SGHRS and CDR2 is YFSETQ. Deletions cut 0 bases from V and 2 bases from J, with 11 bases between. The CDR3 consists of 15 residues. The CDR3 sequence is CASSLGTEINYGYTF. The CDR3 DNA reads TGCGCCAGCAGCTTGGGGACAGAGATAAACTATGGCTACACCTTC.

The chain links TRBV27 to TRBJ1-2, with a tentative D call TRBD1 (6 bases). Germline values: CDR1 MNHEY, CDR2 SMNVEV (reference sequence). This CDR3 has 14 residues. With 8 bases removed from V and 4 bases from J, the gap between germline ends came to 17 bases. CDR3 bases: TGTGCCAGCGGGGGCTGGCAGGGTACCTATGGCTACACCTTC. Residues: CASGGWQGTYGYTF.

The V and J genes are TRBV19 and TRBJ2-7, with 7 bases lining up with TRBD1. The CDR3 loop spans 12 amino acids. After removal of 9 bases from V and 2 bases from J, the junction contained 4 bases not matched to a gene. The germline gives CDR1 LNHDA, CDR2 SQIVND (reference sequence). The CDR3 protein is CASGQAPYEQYF. Written as DNA, the CDR3 is TGTGCCAGCGGACAGGCTCCCTACGAGCAGTACTTC.

The CDR3 is CASSQDPRPYEQYF. The CDR3 DNA reads as TGTGCCAGCAGCCAAGATCCTAGACCCTACGAGCAGTACTTC. The genes are TRBV4-2 and TRBJ2-7; no clear D gene. CDR1 and CDR2 (germline): LGHNA, YNFKEQ. The CDR3 has 14 amino acids. V was clipped by 0 bases and J by 2 bases, with 8 bases between them.

This clone occurred once. V and J are TRBV4-3 and TRBJ2-5; possibly TRBD1 for D (5 bases). CDR1 LGHNA and CDR2 YSLEER come from the germline V gene. V was cut by 1 base and J by 4 bases, with 13 bases left in between. The CDR3 runs to 15 residues. CDR3 in amino acids: CASSQGTSGAETQYF. CDR3 nucleotides: TGCGCCAGCAGCCAAGGGACCTCTGGGGCAGAGACCCAGTACTTC.

The V gene is TRBV11-2, the J gene TRBJ2-1; 8 bases agree with TRBD2. Germline-derived CDR1 and CDR2 are SGHAT and FQNNGV. CDR3 length equals 12 residues. With V trimmed by 3 bases and J by 9 bases, 1 base remained unmatched. CDR3 region: CASSFGGGEQFF. In DNA form, the CDR3 reads TGTGCCAGCAGCTTCGGGGGGGGTGAGCAGTTCTTC.

The rearrangement uses TRBV13 and TRBJ1-5; D is unclear. The CDR3 totals 14 residues. V was cut by 5 bases and J by 3 bases, with 11 bases left in between. CDR1 is PRHDT and CDR2 is FYEKMQ in the germline V gene (reference sequence). The CDR3 loop reads CASSLGSYNQPQHF. The CDR3 DNA sequence: TGTGCCAGCAGCCTCGGGAGTTACAATCAGCCCCAGCATTTT.

V usage is TRBV7-3 and J usage is TRBJ1-2, with 8 bases lining up with TRBD1. CDR1 and CDR2 from the germline V gene are SGHTA and FQGTGA. Trimming took 4 bases from V and 7 from J; bases not matched to a gene: 8. This CDR3 has 14 residues. The CDR3 DNA reads as TGTGCCAGCAGCTCCGGACAGGGAGGTAGTGGCTACACCTTC. Residues: CASSSGQGGSGYTF.

The rearrangement links TRBV30 to TRBJ1-6, with 7 nucleotides matching TRBD1. The CDR3 contains 15 residues. Germline V gives CDR1 GTSNPN, CDR2 SVGIG (reference sequence). V was clipped by 0 bases and J by 10 bases; unmatched bases: 9. The CDR3 region has the DNA TGTGCCTGGAGTGTACGCGACAGGGTGTACTCACCCCTCCACTTT. Protein sequence: CAWSVRDRVYSPLHF.

This chain joins TRBV19 and TRBJ2-6; 7 bases map to TRBD1. V lost 5 bases to trimming and J lost 6 bases; unmatched junction nucleotides: 13. This CDR3 contains 17 residues. CDR1 and CDR2 from the germline V gene are LNHDA and SQIVND (reference sequence). The CDR3 coding sequence is TGTGCCAGTAGTTCTAGACAGGGTGCCCCAGAGGCCAACGTCCTGACTTTC. Amino acid sequence: CASSSRQGAPEANVLTF.

This chain links TRBV9 with TRBJ1-1, with a possible D match to TRBD1 (5 bases). Germline assignment: CDR1 SGDLS and CDR2 YYNGEE. The CDR3 is made up of 12 amino acids. Trimming took off 3 bases at V and 4 bases at J, with 7 bases between the two ends. CDR3 DNA sequence: TGTGCCAGCAGCGCTGGGGCCACTGAAGCTTTCTTT. Encoded protein: CASSAGATEAFF.

The V gene is TRBV19, the J gene TRBJ1-2, with unresolved D. The germline V and J ends were trimmed by 9 bases and 0 bases, with 11 bases remaining between them. CDR1 LNHDA and CDR2 SQIVND come from the germline V gene (reference sequence). This CDR3 comprises 13 residues. The CDR3 nucleotides are TGTGCCAGCAAGGAGGCGTCTAACTATGGCTACACCTTC. Protein sequence: CASKEASNYGYTF.

The CDR3, as DNA: TGTGCCAGCACCGGGACAGGGGGCTACGAGCAGTACTTC. Translated: CASTGTGGYEQYF. The chain employs TRBV6-1 and TRBJ2-7; TRBD1 agrees at 11 bases. V lost 7 bases to trimming and J lost 3 bases; unmatched junction nucleotides: 2. Germline CDR1 and CDR2: MNHNS and SASEGT. This CDR3 is 13 amino acids long.

The chain employs TRBV27 and TRBJ2-5, with TRBD1 as a possible D gene (6 bases). Per the germline V gene, CDR1 is MNHEY and CDR2 is SMNVEV (reference sequence). Between the trimmed V and J ends, which lost 5 bases and 4 bases, there was a span of 11 bases. The CDR3 contains 13 residues. The CDR3 spells CASSQGHPETQYF. The CDR3 DNA is TGTGCCAGCAGTCAGGGACACCCAGAGACCCAGTACTTC.